This T cell receptor (beta chain) was retrieved from a study of blood T cell repertoires in COVID-19. The overall study: T cells, B-cell-depleted T cells, or PBMCs provided the cDNA or gDNA that served as material.

Participant age was about 18 to 89 years, and participants resided in roughly 25 US areas. Each participant's cohort was designated according to participant-reported clinical history. Method: immunoSEQ multiplex PCR; TCRdb's copy keeps in-frame clones and lacks some. The repertoire holds fewer than 300,000 clones, with 75% to 90% as singletons. Trimming stripped 5 bases from V and 7 bases from J, with 12 bases between. Germline V gives CDR1 LNHDA, CDR2 SQIVND (reference sequence). The CDR3 runs to 13 residues. V gene TRBV19 combines with J gene TRBJ2-1; tentatively, D is TRBD2 (6 bases). The TCR sequence derives from a woman aged 45-65 years who had recovered from COVID-19. Sequencing was done on a sample of PBMCs or T cells enriched from blood (not recorded which). The CDR3 here is CASSFQAGNEQFF. The CDR3 nucleotides read TGTGCCAGTAGTTTCCAGGCGGGGAATGAGCAGTTCTTC.